This TCR beta chain appears in the sequencing data of a study of blood T cell repertoires in COVID-19. Across the study: The United States, Italy and Spain supplied acute and convalescent COVID-19 samples. T cells, B-cell-depleted T cells, or PBMCs supplied cDNA or gDNA.

The Seattle patients joined while their infection was active and were tracked longitudinally afterward. In the source study's methods: It was from reference gene primer amplification that nucleated cell counts were estimated. Data came from immunoSEQ multiplex PCR; TCRdb stores just in-frame clones and leaves some out. The V and J calls and clone size come from that table; D and trimming were worked out from the DNA. This table holds some 290,000 clones, roughly 90% found once. Trimming took 4 bases from V and 0 from J, leaving 16 bases between them. This CDR3 comprises 16 residues. Germline V lookup: CDR1 ENHRY, CDR2 SYGVKD.

This clonotype was obtained from a woman in her 30s with COVID-19, enrolled during active disease. Sequencing was performed on peripheral blood. The chain links TRBV10-3 to TRBJ2-7, with TRBD1 as a possible D gene (5 bases). DNA for the CDR3: TGTGCCATCAGTGGGGGCAACAGTTCAAGCTCCTACGAGCAGTACTTC. Its translation: CAISGGNSSSSYEQYF.